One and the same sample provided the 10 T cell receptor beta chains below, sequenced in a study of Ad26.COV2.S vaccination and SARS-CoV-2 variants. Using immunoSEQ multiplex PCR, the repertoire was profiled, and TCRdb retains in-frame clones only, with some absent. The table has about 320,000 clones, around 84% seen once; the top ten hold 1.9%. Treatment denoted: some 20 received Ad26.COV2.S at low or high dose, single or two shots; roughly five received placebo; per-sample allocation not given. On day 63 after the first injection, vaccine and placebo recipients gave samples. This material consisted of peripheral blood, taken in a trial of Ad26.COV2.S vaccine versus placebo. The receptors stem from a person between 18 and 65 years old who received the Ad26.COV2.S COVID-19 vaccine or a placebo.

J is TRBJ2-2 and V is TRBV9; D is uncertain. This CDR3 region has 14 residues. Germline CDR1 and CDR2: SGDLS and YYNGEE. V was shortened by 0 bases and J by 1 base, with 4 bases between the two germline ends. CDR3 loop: CASSVGMNTGELFF. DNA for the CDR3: TGTGCCAGCAGCGTAGGTATGAACACCGGGGAGCTGTTTTTT.

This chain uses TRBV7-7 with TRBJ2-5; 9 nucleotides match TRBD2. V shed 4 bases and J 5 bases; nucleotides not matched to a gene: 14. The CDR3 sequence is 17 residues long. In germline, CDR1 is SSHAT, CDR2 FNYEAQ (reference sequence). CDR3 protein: CASSSSPGLAFGETQYF. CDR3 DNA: TGTGCCAGCAGCTCATCCCCGGGACTAGCCTTCGGGGAGACCCAGTACTTC.

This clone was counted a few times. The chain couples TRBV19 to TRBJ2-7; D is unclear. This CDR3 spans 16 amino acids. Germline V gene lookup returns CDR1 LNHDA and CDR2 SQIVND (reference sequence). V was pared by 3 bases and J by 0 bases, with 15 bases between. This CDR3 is CASSIMADISSYEQYF. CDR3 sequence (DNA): TGTGCCAGTAGTATTATGGCCGACATCAGCTCCTACGAGCAGTACTTC.

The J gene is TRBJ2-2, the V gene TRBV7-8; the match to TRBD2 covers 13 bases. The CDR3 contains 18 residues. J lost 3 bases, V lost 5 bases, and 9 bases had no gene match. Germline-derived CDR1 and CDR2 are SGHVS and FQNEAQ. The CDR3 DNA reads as TGTGCCAGCAGCCCCGGACTAGCGGGGGCCTCGCACACCGGGGAGCTGTTTTTT. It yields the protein CASSPGLAGASHTGELFF.

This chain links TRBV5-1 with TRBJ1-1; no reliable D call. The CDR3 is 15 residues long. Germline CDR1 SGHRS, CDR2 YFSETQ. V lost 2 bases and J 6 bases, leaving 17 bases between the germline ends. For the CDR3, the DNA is TGCGCCAGCAGCTTTTCCCGGGGAGTCGGGGCTGAAGCTTTCTTT. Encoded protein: CASSFSRGVGAEAFF.

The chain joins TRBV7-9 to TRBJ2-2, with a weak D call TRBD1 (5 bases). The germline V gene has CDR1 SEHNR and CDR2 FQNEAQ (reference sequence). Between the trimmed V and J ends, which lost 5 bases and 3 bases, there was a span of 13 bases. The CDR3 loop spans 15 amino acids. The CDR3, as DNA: TGTGCCAGCAGCCCGACAGCGACGCACACCGGGGAGCTGTTTTTT. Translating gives CASSPTATHTGELFF. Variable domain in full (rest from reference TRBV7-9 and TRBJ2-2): DTGVSQNPRHKITKRGQNVTFRCDPISEHNRLYWYRQTLGQGPEFLTYFQNEAQLEKSRLLSDRFSAERPKGSFSTLEIQRTEQGDSAMYLCASSPTATHTGELFFGEGSRLTVL.

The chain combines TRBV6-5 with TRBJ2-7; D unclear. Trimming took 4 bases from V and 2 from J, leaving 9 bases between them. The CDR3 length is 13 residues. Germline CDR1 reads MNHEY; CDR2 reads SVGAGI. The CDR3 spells CASSSASPYEQYF. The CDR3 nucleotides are TGTGCCAGCAGTTCGGCCAGCCCCTACGAGCAGTACTTC.

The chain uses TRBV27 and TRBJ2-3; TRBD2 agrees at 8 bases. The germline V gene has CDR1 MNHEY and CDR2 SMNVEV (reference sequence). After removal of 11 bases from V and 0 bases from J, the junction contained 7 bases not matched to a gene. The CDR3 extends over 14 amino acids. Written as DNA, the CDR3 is TGTGCCGACCGGGGGGGGGCTAGCACAGATACGCAGTATTTT. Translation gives CADRGGASTDTQYF.

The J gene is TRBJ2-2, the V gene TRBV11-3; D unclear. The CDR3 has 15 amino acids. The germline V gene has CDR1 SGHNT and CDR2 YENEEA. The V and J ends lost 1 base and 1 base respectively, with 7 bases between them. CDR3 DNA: TGTGCCAGCAGCTTAGGTAGAGGGAACACCGGGGAGCTGTTTTTT. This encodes CASSLGRGNTGELFF. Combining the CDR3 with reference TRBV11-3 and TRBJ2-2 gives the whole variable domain EAGVVQSPRYKIIEKKQPVAFWCNPISGHNTLYWYLQNLGQGPELLIRYENEEAVDDSQLPKDRFSAERLKGVDSTLKIQPAELGDSAVYLCASSLGRGNTGELFFGEGSRLTVL.

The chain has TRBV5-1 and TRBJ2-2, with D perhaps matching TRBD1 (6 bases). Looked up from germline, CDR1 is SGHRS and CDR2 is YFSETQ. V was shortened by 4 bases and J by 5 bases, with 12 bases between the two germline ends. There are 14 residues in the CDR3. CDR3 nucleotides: TGCGCCAGCAGCCCCGGGACAACGACCGGGGAGCTGTTTTTT. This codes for CASSPGTTTGELFF. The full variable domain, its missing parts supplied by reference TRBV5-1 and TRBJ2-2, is KAGVTQTPRYLIKTRGQQVTLSCSPISGHRSVSWYQQTPGQGLQFLFEYFSETQRNKGNFPGRFSGRQFSNSRSEMNVSTLELGDSALYLCASSPGTTTGELFFGEGSRLTVL.